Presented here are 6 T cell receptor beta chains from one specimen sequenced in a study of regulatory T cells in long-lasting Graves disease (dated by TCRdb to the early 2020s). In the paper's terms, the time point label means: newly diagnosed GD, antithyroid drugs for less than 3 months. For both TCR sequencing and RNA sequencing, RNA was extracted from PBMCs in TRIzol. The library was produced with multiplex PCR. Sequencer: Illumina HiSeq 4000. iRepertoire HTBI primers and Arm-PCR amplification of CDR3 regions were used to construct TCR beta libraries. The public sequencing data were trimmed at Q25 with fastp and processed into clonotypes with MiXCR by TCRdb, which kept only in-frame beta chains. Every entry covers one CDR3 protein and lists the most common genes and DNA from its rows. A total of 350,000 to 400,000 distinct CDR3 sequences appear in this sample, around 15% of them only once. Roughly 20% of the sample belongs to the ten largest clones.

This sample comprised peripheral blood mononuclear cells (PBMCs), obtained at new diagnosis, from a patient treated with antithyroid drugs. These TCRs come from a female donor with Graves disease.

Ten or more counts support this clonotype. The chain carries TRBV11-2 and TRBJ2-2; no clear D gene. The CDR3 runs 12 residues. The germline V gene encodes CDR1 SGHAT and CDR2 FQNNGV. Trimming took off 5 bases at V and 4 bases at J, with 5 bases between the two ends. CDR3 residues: CASSPITGELFF. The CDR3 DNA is TGTGCCAGCAGCCCAATCACCGGGGAGCTGTTTTTT.

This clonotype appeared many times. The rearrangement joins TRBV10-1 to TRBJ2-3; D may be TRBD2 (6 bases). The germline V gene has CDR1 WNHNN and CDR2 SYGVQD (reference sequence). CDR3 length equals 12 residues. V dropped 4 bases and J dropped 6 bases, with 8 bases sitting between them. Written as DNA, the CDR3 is TGCGCCAGCAGTGCAGGGAGGGATACGCAGTATTTT. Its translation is CASSAGRDTQYF.

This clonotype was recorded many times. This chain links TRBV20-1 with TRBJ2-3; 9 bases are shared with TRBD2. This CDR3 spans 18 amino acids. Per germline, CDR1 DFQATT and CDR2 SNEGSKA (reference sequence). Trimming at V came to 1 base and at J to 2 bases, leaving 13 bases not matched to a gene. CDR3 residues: CSARARGRLADFTDTQYF. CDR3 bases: TGCAGTGCTAGAGCCCGGGGAAGACTAGCGGATTTCACAGATACGCAGTATTTT.

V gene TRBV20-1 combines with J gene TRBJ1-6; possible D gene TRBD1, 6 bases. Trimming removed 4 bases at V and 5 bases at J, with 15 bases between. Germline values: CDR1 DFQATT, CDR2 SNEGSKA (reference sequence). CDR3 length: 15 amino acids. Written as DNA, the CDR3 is TGCAGTGCTATGCAGATGACAGGAAATAATTCACCCCTCCACTTT. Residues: CSAMQMTGNNSPLHF.

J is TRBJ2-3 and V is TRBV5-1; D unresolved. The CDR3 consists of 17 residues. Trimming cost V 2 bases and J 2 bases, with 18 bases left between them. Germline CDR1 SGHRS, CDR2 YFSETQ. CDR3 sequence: CASSFGSTQPNTDTQYF. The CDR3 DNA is TGCGCCAGCAGCTTCGGGTCAACACAACCCAACACAGATACGCAGTATTTT.

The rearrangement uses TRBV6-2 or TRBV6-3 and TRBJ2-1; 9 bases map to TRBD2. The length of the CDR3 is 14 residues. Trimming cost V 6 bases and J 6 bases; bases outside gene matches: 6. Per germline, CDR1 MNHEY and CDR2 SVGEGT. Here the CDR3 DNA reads TGTGCCAGCAGCCGTAGCGGGAGCAGCAATGAGCAGTTCTTC. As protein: CASSRSGSSNEQFF.